This TCR beta chain was captured by sequencing in a study of blood T cell repertoires in COVID-19. Study background: Donors in the United States, Italy and Spain gave samples during acute or convalescent COVID-19. In each case, the material was cDNA or gDNA derived from T cells, B-cell-depleted T cells, or PBMCs.

Authors' methods: Amplification from reference gene primers served as the basis for estimated nucleated cell counts. Sequencing was performed with immunoSEQ multiplex PCR; in TCRdb, only in-frame clones are kept and a portion is missing. The V and J calls and the clone size are those of that table, but D and trimming were determined from the DNA. The data show approximately 160,000 clones, with around 87% seen just once and 0.55% to 0.6% held by the top ten. Trimming stripped 6 bases from V and 4 bases from J, with 9 bases between. The CDR3 totals 13 residues. Germline assignment: CDR1 MNHEY and CDR2 SVGAGI. Patients in Seattle were enrolled during active infection, then followed longitudinally.

The chain has TRBV6-5 and TRBJ1-4; unclear D gene. The sequencing input was peripheral blood. This TCR was recovered from a man aged 55 to 70 with COVID-19, enrolled during active disease. CDR3 nucleotides: TGTGCCAGCAGCGGGAGGAGTAATGAAAAACTGTTTTTT. Encoded protein: CASSGRSNEKLFF.